These T cell receptor beta chains were read from a single sample in a study of follicular helper T cells after annual influenza vaccination. The repertoire was sequenced with immunoSEQ multiplex PCR; TCRdb's copy has only in-frame clones and lacks some. The repertoire includes 440 or so clones, about 81% of them detected once, and 4.8% sits in the top ten. The sequencing here drew on CXCR5+ CD38+ circulating T follicular helper cells from blood, taken on the day of influenza vaccination. The receptors here all came from an adult who received the influenza vaccine. Both conserved end residues are part of each CDR3. Fields, in order: V gene, clone size, J gene, D gene, CDR3 protein, CDR3 DNA. The D gene is left open where the match is weak. Clone size is not always given. Where it is, it says once, few, many or a class for expanded clones.

v_gene: TRBV25-1
abundance: .
j_gene: TRBJ2-2
d_gene: .
CDR3aa: CASMSQFINTGELFF
CDR3nt: TGTGCCAGCATGTCGCAGTTCATTAACACCGGGGAGCTGTTTTTT

v_gene: TRBV27
abundance: few
j_gene: TRBJ2-7
d_gene: .
CDR3aa: CASSRPNQVGRTYEQYF
CDR3nt: TGTGCCAGCAGCCGGCCCAACCAAGTTGGTAGGACCTACGAGCAGTACTTC

v_gene: TRBV7-1
abundance: .
j_gene: TRBJ1-2
d_gene: .
CDR3aa: CASSSGGHEGKIYGYTF
CDR3nt: TGTGCCAGCAGCTCGGGCGGTCACGAGGGAAAGATCTATGGCTACACCTTC

v_gene: TRBV14
abundance: few
j_gene: TRBJ1-2
d_gene: .
CDR3aa: CASSQAAASQGYTF
CDR3nt: TGTGCCAGCAGCCAAGCGGCGGCCAGTCAAGGCTACACCTTC

v_gene: TRBV7-9
abundance: .
j_gene: TRBJ2-7
d_gene: TRBD2
CDR3aa: CASSLSSGGGFF
CDR3nt: TGTGCCAGCAGCTTATCGTCGGGAGGCGGTTTTTTC

v_gene: TRBV27
abundance: .
j_gene: TRBJ2-6
d_gene: .
CDR3aa: CASSYRAPRSSGANVLTF
CDR3nt: TGTGCCAGCAGTTACCGGGCCCCCCGTTCCTCTGGGGCCAACGTCCTGACTTTC

v_gene: TRBV5-4
abundance: .
j_gene: TRBJ1-2
d_gene: .
CDR3aa: CASSTDGHYGYTF
CDR3nt: TGTGCCAGCAGCACGGACGGACACTATGGCTACACCTTC

v_gene: TRBV7-6
abundance: .
j_gene: TRBJ1-2
d_gene: TRBD1
CDR3aa: CASSLSGQGGYTF
CDR3nt: TGTGCCAGCAGCTTATCCGGACAGGGAGGCTACACCTTC

v_gene: TRBV1
abundance: .
j_gene: TRBJ2-6
d_gene: .
CDR3aa: CTSRLRRLCTNRANVLTF
CDR3nt: TGCACCAGCAGGCTTAGACGTTTGTGCACAAATCGGGCCAACGTCCTGACTTTC

v_gene: TRBV29-1
abundance: .
j_gene: TRBJ2-7
d_gene: .
CDR3aa: CSAEVAAYEQYF
CDR3nt: TGCAGCGCGGAGGTCGCAGCCTACGAGCAGTACTTC

v_gene: TRBV7-8
abundance: .
j_gene: TRBJ1-1
d_gene: .
CDR3aa: CASSLEAGVNTEAFF
CDR3nt: TGTGCCAGCAGCTTAGAGGCGGGGGTGAACACTGAAGCTTTCTTT

v_gene: TRBV18
abundance: .
j_gene: TRBJ1-2
d_gene: TRBD1
CDR3aa: CASSPGQGYGYTF
CDR3nt: TGTGCCAGCTCACCAGGACAGGGCTACGGCTACACCTTC

v_gene: TRBV28
abundance: .
j_gene: TRBJ2-7
d_gene: TRBD2
CDR3aa: CASRRLAGGAYEQYF
CDR3nt: TGTGCCAGCAGACGACTAGCGGGAGGCGCCTACGAGCAGTACTTC

v_gene: TRBV28
abundance: .
j_gene: TRBJ1-1
d_gene: .
CDR3aa: CASSYTKVAFF
CDR3nt: TGTGCCAGCAGCTATACAAAAGTAGCTTTCTTT

v_gene: TRBV18
abundance: .
j_gene: TRBJ1-2
d_gene: .
CDR3aa: CASSPDSNYGYTF
CDR3nt: TGTGCCAGCTCACCGGACAGTAACTATGGCTACACCTTC

v_gene: TRBV19
abundance: .
j_gene: TRBJ1-5
d_gene: TRBD1
CDR3aa: CASSLIRGQDSNQPQHF
CDR3nt: TGTGCCAGTAGTCTCATTAGGGGACAGGATAGCAATCAGCCCCAGCATTTT

v_gene: TRBV4-2
abundance: .
j_gene: TRBJ2-1
d_gene: TRBD2
CDR3aa: CASSQDTREGREQFF
CDR3nt: TGTGCCAGCAGCCAAGATACGCGGGAGGGCCGTGAGCAGTTCTTC

v_gene: TRBV10-3
abundance: .
j_gene: TRBJ1-5
d_gene: .
CDR3aa: CAISEAGRGSNQPQHF
CDR3nt: TGTGCCATCAGTGAAGCGGGTCGGGGTAGCAATCAGCCCCAGCATTTT

v_gene: TRBV25-1
abundance: .
j_gene: TRBJ2-5
d_gene: .
CDR3aa: CASSEEGGQETQYF
CDR3nt: TGTGCCAGCAGTGAAGAAGGGGGCCAAGAGACCCAGTACTTC

v_gene: TRBV7-2
abundance: few
j_gene: TRBJ2-7
d_gene: TRBD2
CDR3aa: CASSPYLAGRYEQYF
CDR3nt: TGTGCCAGCAGCCCCTACCTAGCGGGCCGCTACGAGCAGTACTTC

v_gene: TRBV10-2
abundance: .
j_gene: TRBJ1-5
d_gene: TRBD1
CDR3aa: CASSQGGYQPQHF
CDR3nt: TGCGCCAGCTCTCAGGGGGGGTATCAGCCCCAGCATTTT

v_gene: TRBV18
abundance: .
j_gene: TRBJ1-4
d_gene: .
CDR3aa: CASSPPGLEKLFF
CDR3nt: TGTGCCAGCTCACCACCGGGATTGGAAAAACTGTTTTTT

v_gene: TRBV19
abundance: .
j_gene: TRBJ1-5
d_gene: .
CDR3aa: CASSMSKSGTGGNQPQHF
CDR3nt: TGTGCCAGTAGTATGTCCAAATCAGGTACGGGAGGCAATCAGCCCCAGCATTTT

v_gene: TRBV21-1
abundance: .
j_gene: TRBJ1-5
d_gene: .
CDR3aa: CASSDPVATWHHQPQHF
CDR3nt: TGTGCCAGCAGTGATCCGGTAGCTACTTGGCATCATCAGCCCCAGCATTTT

v_gene: TRBV5-1
abundance: .
j_gene: TRBJ1-1
d_gene: .
CDR3aa: CASSLRVETEAFF
CDR3nt: TGCGCCAGCAGCTTAAGGGTAGAGACTGAAGCTTTCTTT

v_gene: TRBV1
abundance: .
j_gene: TRBJ2-1
d_gene: .
CDR3aa: CTSSQSDGTSGEQFF
CDR3nt: TGCACCAGCAGCCAATCCGACGGGACTAGCGGTGAGCAGTTCTTC

v_gene: TRBV28
abundance: few
j_gene: TRBJ1-1
d_gene: .
CDR3aa: CASSTNIRDGATEAFF
CDR3nt: TGTGCCAGCAGTACCAATATCCGGGACGGTGCCACTGAAGCTTTCTTT

v_gene: TRBV2
abundance: few
j_gene: TRBJ2-7
d_gene: .
CDR3aa: CASSVTSYEQYF
CDR3nt: TGTGCCAGCAGCGTCACTAGTTACGAGCAGTACTTC

v_gene: TRBV9
abundance: .
j_gene: TRBJ2-5
d_gene: .
CDR3aa: CASSPEGGHNQETQYF
CDR3nt: TGTGCCAGCAGCCCTGAGGGGGGACATAACCAAGAGACCCAGTACTTC